The T cell receptor beta chain described here comes from a study of blood T cell repertoires in COVID-19. Study summary: T cells, B-cell-depleted T cells, or PBMCs provided the cDNA or gDNA that served as material.

In the authors' methods: It was from reference gene primer amplification that nucleated cell counts were estimated. TCRdb keeps only in-frame clones here, not all; method: immunoSEQ multiplex PCR. Clonal size and the V and J genes are those of that table, whereas D and trimming came from the DNA. This sample has tens of thousands of clones, with about 87% found just once. CDR1 is SEHNR, CDR2 FQNEAQ, per germline (reference sequence). Trimming cost V 5 bases and J 5 bases, with 15 bases left between them. This CDR3 is built from 15 residues. This rearrangement joins TRBV7-9 to TRBJ2-2; the D gene is possibly TRBD2 (5 bases). The sample consisted of peripheral blood. This receptor was identified in a man aged 55 to 69 with acute or convalescent COVID-19. The DNA for the CDR3 is TGTGCCAGCAGCAGGAGGAGTTCTGGAACCGGGGAGCTGTTTTTT. Translation: CASSRRSSGTGELFF.